These T cell receptor beta chains were read from a single sample in a study of breast tumors, draining lymph nodes, adjacent tissues. Using its own MiXCR run on the multiplex PCR reads, TCRdb lists one record per CDR3 protein. Of roughly 120,000 distinct CDR3 sequences in the sample, nearly 20% were seen once. Sequencing was performed on axillary lymph node tissue. All receptors come from a female donor with breast cancer. Some clones in this sample may be carry-over from other donors' samples. CDR3s include the opening cysteine and the closing phenylalanine or tryptophan. A D gene is named only where the DNA matches it firmly. Clone size is given for some rows only: seen once, a few or many times, or a class if the clone is expanded.

clone size	J gene	D gene	V gene	CDR3 protein	CDR3 DNA
few	TRBJ1-5	NA	TRBV27	CASSSHPNPYSNQPQHF	TGTGCCAGCAGTTCGCATCCGAACCCCTATAGCAATCAGCCCCAGCATTTT
many	TRBJ2-7	NA	TRBV9	CASSVGSGHEQYF	TGTGCCAGCAGCGTAGGATCCGGGCACGAGCAGTACTTC
NA	TRBJ1-5	NA	TRBV30	CAWKMGDSNQPQHF	TGTGCCTGGAAGATGGGGGATAGCAATCAGCCCCAGCATTTT
many	TRBJ1-5	NA	TRBV20-1	CSAVGGGPNQPQHF	TGCAGTGCTGTCGGGGGGGGGCCTAATCAGCCCCAGCATTTT
NA	TRBJ2-4	TRBD2	TRBV5-4	CASSLAGGSAKNIQYF	TGTGCCAGCAGCTTAGCGGGGGGGTCGGCCAAAAACATTCAGTACTTC
NA	TRBJ2-2	TRBD1	TRBV6-5	CASSVTGTGTPNTGELFF	TGTGCCAGCAGTGTTACCGGGACAGGGACCCCGAACACCGGGGAGCTGTTTTTT
many	TRBJ2-6	NA	TRBV7-9	CASKSSGANVLTF	TGTGCCAGTAAATCCTCTGGGGCCAACGTCCTGACTTTC
many	TRBJ1-2	NA	TRBV5-1	CASSLQQGSGYGYTF	TGCGCCAGCAGCTTACAACAGGGATCTGGCTATGGCTACACCTTC
many	TRBJ2-2	NA	TRBV7-2	CASSLSGVNTGELFF	TGTGCCAGCAGTCTGTCTGGTGTGAACACCGGGGAGCTGTTTTTT
many	TRBJ1-3	NA	TRBV29-1	CSAQDRLSGNTIYF	TGCAGCGCCCAGGACCGACTCTCTGGAAACACCATATATTTT
many	TRBJ2-5	TRBD2	TRBV11-3	CASSSGTSGGQETQYF	TGTGCCAGCAGCTCCGGGACTAGCGGGGGGCAAGAGACCCAGTACTTC
many	TRBJ2-3	NA	TRBV20-1	CSARDLGNTQYF	TGCAGTGCTAGAGATTTGGGAAATACGCAGTATTTT
many	TRBJ2-7	TRBD1	TRBV4-1	CASSLGDRDSYEQYF	TGCGCCAGCAGCCTCGGGGACAGGGACTCCTACGAGCAGTACTTC
many	TRBJ1-3	NA	TRBV10-3	CAISDRQVPGNTIYF	TGTGCCATCAGTGACCGACAGGTCCCTGGAAACACCATATATTTT
many	TRBJ2-7	NA	TRBV27	CASSLSTGREAHEQYF	TGTGCCAGCAGTTTATCAACCGGGAGAGAGGCCCACGAGCAGTACTTC
many	TRBJ2-7	NA	TRBV3-1	CASSPREKRTFPYEQYF	TGTGCCAGCAGCCCGAGAGAGAAAAGGACTTTCCCCTACGAGCAGTACTTC
many	TRBJ2-1	NA	TRBV5-1	CASSLAPGQANNEQFF	TGCGCCAGCAGCTTGGCCCCGGGACAAGCTAACAATGAGCAGTTCTTC
many	TRBJ2-7	NA	TRBV7-2	CASSLGLAANYEQYF	TGTGCCAGCAGCTTAGGATTAGCGGCTAACTACGAGCAGTACTTC
many	TRBJ2-3	NA	TRBV11-2	CASTLGRGADTQYF	TGTGCCAGCACGCTCGGCAGGGGTGCAGATACGCAGTATTTT
many	TRBJ1-6	NA	TRBV9	CASSGLGDFNSPLHF	TGTGCCAGCAGCGGACTAGGGGATTTTAATTCACCCCTCCACTTT
NA	TRBJ2-7	TRBD2	TRBV5-1	CASSLDRDYYEQYF	TGCGCCAGCAGCTTGGACCGGGACTACTACGAGCAGTACTTC
few	TRBJ2-7	TRBD2	TRBV18	CASSRTSGDSYEQYF	TGTGCCAGCTCCCGGACTAGCGGGGACTCCTACGAGCAGTACTTC
many	TRBJ2-7	NA	TRBV20-1	CSAITDFYEQYF	TGCAGTGCTATCACAGATTTCTACGAGCAGTACTTC
many	TRBJ1-6	NA	TRBV3-1	CASSHSQGGNNSPLHF	TGTGCCAGCAGCCATTCCCAGGGAGGGAATAATTCACCCCTCCACTTT
NA	TRBJ2-3	NA	TRBV7-9	CASSFYICRPVTSGGGGTQYF	NA
many	TRBJ2-7	NA	TRBV7-2	CASSLAGASGEQYF	TGTGCCAGCAGCTTAGCGGGGGCATCAGGGGAGCAGTACTTC
many	TRBJ1-2	NA	TRBV5-1	CASSLEGGYGYTF	TGCGCCAGCAGCTTGGAGGGGGGTTATGGCTACACCTTC
many	TRBJ2-3	NA	TRBV5-1	CASGTSTDTQYF	TGCGCCAGCGGGACAAGCACAGATACGCAGTATTTT
few	TRBJ2-5	NA	TRBV18	CASSPPSAGVETQYF	TGTGCCAGCTCACCACCGAGTGCTGGTGTAGAGACCCAGTACTTC
many	TRBJ2-1	NA	TRBV10-3	CAISDLRGYNEQFF	TGTGCCATCAGTGATCTTAGGGGATACAATGAGCAGTTCTTC
many	TRBJ2-5	TRBD2	TRBV20-1	CSARAPPGTSGTQETQYF	TGCAGTGCTAGAGCTCCCCCCGGGACTAGCGGGACCCAAGAGACCCAGTACTTC
many	TRBJ1-2	NA	TRBV20-1	CSGTDGHGYTF	TGCAGTGGCACGGACGGTCATGGCTACACCTTC